This T cell receptor beta chain was obtained from a study of cytomegalovirus exposure and HLA in healthy donors. General observations from the study: DRB1 showed the most TCR associations and HLA-C the fewest in a later analysis, as rates varied by HLA locus.

Comments on this clone: Its cognate antigen is unknown.

This CDR3 is 14 amino acids long. Germline V gene lookup returns CDR1 MNHNY and CDR2 SVGAGI (reference sequence). V lost 3 bases and J 7 bases, leaving 10 bases between the germline ends. The PCR was carried out with 60 Vbeta primers and 13 Jbeta primers. Data came from immunoSEQ multiplex PCR; TCRdb stores just in-frame clones and leaves some out. The sample has some 60,000 clones; approximately 80% are singletons. The rearrangement uses TRBV6-6 and TRBJ1-6; the D is unclear. The TCR comes from a male donor in good health and CMV-seronegative. The sample was PBMCs. The CDR3 protein is CASSYRTANSPLHF. Written as DNA, the CDR3 is TGTGCCAGCAGTTATCGAACAGCAAATTCACCCCTCCACTTT.